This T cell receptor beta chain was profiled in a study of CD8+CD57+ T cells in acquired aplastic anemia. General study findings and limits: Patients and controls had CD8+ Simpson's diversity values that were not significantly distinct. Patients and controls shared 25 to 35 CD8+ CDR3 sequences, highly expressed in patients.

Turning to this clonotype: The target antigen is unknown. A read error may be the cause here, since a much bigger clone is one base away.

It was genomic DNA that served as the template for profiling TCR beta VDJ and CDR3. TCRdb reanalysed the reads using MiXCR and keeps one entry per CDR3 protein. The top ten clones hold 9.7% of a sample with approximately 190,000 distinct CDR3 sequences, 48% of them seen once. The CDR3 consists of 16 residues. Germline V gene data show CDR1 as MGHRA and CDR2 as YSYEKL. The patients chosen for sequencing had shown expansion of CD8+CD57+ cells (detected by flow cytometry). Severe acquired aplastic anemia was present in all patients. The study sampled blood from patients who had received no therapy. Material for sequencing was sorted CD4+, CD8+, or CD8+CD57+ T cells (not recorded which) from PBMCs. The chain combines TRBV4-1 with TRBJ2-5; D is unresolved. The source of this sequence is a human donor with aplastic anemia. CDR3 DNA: TGCGCCAGCAGCCAAGAAGCGCGAGCGCTGCAAGTGACCCAGTACTTC. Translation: CASSQEARALQVTQYF.